The TCR beta chain under discussion was sequenced for a study of metastatic and nonmetastatic thyroid tumors. Thyroid surgery took place with no prior treatment in any patient. The CDR3 spans 15 residues. The V gene lost 2 bases and the J gene lost 1 base, with 9 bases spanning the gap. This clone was detected a few times. TCRdb redid the clone calls on the PCR reads using MiXCR. The data contain around 35,000 clones, approximately 16% of them singletons. The chain couples TRBV12-3 or TRBV12-4 to TRBJ2-1, with D unresolved. The receptor was isolated from a female donor with papillary thyroid cancer or a benign thyroid nodule (not recorded which). Some clones in this sample may be carry-over from other donors' samples. Sequencing used blood. CDR3 in amino acids: CASSLWRVSYNEQFF. The CDR3, as DNA: TGTGCCAGCAGTTTATGGCGCGTATCCTACAATGAGCAGTTCTTC.